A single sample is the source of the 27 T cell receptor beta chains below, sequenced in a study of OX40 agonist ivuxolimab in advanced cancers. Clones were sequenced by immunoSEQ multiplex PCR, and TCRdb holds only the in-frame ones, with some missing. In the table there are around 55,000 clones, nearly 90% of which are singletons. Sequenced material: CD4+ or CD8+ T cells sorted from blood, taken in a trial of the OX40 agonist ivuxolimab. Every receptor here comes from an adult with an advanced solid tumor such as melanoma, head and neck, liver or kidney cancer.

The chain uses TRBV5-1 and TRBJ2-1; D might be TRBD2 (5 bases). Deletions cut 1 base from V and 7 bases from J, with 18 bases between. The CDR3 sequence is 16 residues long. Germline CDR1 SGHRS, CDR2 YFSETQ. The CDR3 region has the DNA TGCGCCAGCAGCTTGACTAGTTCCTTCAGTCCTAATGAGCAGTTCTTC. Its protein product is CASSLTSSFSPNEQFF.

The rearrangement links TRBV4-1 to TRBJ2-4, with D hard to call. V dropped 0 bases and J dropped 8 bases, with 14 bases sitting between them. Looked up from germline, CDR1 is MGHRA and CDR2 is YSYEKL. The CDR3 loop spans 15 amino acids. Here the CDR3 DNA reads TGCGCCAGCAGCCAAGAAGAAGGACCTATGGACATTCAGTACTTC. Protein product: CASSQEEGPMDIQYF.

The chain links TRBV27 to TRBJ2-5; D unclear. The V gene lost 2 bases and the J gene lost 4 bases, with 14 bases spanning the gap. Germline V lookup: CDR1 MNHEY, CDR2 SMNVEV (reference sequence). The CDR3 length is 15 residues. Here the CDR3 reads CASSLSLLVSETQYF. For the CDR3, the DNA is TGTGCCAGCAGTTTAAGTCTCCTCGTTTCAGAGACCCAGTACTTC.

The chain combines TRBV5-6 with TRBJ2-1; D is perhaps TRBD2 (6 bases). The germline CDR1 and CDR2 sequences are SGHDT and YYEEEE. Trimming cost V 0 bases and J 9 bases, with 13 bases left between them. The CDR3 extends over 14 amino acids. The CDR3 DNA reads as TGTGCCAGCAGCTTGGCCCGGCGGGAAGCTGAGCAGTTCTTC. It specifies CASSLARREAEQFF.

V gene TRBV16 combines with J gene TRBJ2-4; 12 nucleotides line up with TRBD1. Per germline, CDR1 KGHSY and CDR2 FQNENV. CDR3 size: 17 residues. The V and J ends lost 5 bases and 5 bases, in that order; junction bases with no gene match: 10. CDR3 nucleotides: TGTGCCAGCAGCACCTCCGGGACAGGGGGCGCGGAAAACATTCAGTACTTC. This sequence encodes CASSTSGTGGAENIQYF.

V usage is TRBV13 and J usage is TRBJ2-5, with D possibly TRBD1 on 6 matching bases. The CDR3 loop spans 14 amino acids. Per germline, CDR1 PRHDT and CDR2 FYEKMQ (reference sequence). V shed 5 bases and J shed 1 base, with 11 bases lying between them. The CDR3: CASSPRGTQETQYF. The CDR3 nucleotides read TGTGCCAGCAGCCCCAGGGGAACCCAAGAGACCCAGTACTTC.

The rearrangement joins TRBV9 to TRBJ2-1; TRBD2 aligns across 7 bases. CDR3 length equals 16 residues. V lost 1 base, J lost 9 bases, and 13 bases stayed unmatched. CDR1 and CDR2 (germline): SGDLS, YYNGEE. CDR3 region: CASSVTAPAREREQFF. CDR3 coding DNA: TGTGCCAGCAGCGTAACCGCCCCGGCGCGGGAGCGTGAGCAGTTCTTC. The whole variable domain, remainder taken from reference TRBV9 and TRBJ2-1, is DSGVTQTPKHLITATGQRVTLRCSPRSGDLSVYWYQQSLDQGLQFLIQYYNGEERAKGNILERFSAQQFPDLHSELNLSSLELGDSALYFCASSVTAPAREREQFFGPGTRLTVL.

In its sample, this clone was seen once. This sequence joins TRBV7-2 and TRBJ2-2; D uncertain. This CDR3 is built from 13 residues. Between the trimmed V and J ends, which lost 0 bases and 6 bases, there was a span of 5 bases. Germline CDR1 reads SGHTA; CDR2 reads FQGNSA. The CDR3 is CASSLAGPGELFF. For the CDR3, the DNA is TGTGCCAGCAGCTTAGCTGGTCCCGGGGAGCTGTTTTTT.

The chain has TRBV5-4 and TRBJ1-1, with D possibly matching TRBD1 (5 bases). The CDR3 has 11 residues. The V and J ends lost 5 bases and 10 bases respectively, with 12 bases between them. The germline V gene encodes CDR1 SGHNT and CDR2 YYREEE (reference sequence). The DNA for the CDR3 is TGTGCCAGCAGTTCCGGTCAGGGAGCTTTCTTT. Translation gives CASSSGQGAFF.

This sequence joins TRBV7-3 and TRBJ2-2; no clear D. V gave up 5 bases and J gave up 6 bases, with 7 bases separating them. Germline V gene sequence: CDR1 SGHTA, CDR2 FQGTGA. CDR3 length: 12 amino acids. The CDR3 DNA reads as TGTGCCAGCAGCCCCCAGCCCGGGGAGCTGTTTTTT. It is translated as CASSPQPGELFF.

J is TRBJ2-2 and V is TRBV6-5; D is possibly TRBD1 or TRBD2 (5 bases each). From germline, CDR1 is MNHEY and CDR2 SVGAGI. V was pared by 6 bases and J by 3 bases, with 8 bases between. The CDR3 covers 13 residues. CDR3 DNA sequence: TGTGCCAGCAGGGGGGTCTACACCGGGGAGCTGTTTTTT. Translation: CASRGVYTGELFF.

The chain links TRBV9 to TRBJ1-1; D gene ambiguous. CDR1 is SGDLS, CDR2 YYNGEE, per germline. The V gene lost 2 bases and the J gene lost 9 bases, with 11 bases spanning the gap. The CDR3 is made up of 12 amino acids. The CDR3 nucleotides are TGTGCCAGCAGCGTGTCCGGATTGCAAGCTTTCTTT. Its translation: CASSVSGLQAFF.

CDR3 amino acids: CASSSHLNSEGYGYTF. The CDR3 DNA sequence: TGTGCCAGCAGTTCCCACCTCAATTCGGAGGGGTATGGCTACACCTTC. The V gene is TRBV7-2, the J gene TRBJ1-2, with D maybe TRBD1 (5 bases). V lost 6 bases to trimming and J lost 5 bases, with 22 bases between them. Germline V gene sequence: CDR1 SGHTA, CDR2 FQGNSA. This CDR3 spans 16 amino acids.

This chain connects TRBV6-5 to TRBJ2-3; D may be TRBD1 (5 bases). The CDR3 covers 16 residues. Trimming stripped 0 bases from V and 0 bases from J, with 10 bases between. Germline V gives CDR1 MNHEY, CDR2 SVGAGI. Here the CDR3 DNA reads TGTGCCAGCAGTTACTCGGATCAGGGTAGCACAGATACGCAGTATTTT. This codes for CASSYSDQGSTDTQYF.

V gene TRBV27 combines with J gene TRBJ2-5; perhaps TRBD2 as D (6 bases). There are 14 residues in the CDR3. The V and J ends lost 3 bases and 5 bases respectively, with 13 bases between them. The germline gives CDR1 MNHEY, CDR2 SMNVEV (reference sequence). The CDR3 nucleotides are TGTGCCAGCAGTTTTAAGGGGACTGTTGAGACCCAGTACTTC. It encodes CASSFKGTVETQYF.

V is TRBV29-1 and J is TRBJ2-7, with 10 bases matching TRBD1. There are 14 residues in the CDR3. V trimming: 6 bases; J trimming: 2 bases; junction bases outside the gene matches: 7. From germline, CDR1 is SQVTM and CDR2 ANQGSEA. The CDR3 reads CSVAGTGETYEQYF. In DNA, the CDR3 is TGCAGCGTCGCTGGGACAGGGGAAACCTACGAGCAGTACTTC.

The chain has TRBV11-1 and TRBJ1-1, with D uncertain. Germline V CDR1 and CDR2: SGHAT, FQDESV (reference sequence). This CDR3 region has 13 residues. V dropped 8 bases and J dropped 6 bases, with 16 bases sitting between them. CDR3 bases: TGTGCCAGCCGCACTGAGGCTTTATCTGAAGCTTTCTTT. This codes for CASRTEALSEAFF.

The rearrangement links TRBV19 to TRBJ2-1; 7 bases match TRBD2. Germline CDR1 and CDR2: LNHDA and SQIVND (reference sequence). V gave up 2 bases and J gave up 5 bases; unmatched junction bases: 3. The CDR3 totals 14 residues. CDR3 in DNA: TGTGCCAGTAGTATATGGACTAGAAACAATGAGCAGTTCTTC. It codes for CASSIWTRNNEQFF.

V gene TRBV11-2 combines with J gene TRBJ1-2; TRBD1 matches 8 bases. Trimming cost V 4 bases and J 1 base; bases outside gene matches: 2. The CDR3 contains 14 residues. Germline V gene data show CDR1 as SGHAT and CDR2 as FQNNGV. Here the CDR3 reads CASSSDRVNYGYTF. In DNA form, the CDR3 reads TGTGCCAGCAGCTCGGACAGGGTTAACTATGGCTACACCTTC.

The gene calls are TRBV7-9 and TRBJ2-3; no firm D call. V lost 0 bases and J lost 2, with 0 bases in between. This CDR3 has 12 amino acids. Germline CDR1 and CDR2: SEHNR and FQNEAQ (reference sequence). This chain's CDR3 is CASSLATDTQYF. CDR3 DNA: TGTGCCAGCAGCTTAGCCACAGATACGCAGTATTTT.

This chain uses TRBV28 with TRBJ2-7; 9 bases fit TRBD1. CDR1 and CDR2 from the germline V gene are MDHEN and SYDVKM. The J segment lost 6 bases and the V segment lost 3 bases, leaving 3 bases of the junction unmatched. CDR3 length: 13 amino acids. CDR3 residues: CASSFGQGFEQYF. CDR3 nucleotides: TGTGCCAGCAGTTTCGGACAGGGGTTCGAGCAGTACTTC.

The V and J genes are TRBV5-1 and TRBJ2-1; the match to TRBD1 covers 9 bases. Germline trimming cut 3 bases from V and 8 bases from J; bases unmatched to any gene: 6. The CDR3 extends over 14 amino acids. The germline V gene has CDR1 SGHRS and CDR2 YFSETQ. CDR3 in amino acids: CASSYGTGSHEQFF. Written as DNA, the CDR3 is TGCGCCAGCAGCTACGGGACAGGGTCTCATGAGCAGTTCTTC.

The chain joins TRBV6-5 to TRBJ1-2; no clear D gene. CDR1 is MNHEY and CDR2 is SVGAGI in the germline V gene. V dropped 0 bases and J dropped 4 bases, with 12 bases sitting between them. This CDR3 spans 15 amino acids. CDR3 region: CASSYSIRNLYGYTF. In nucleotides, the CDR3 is TGTGCCAGCAGTTACTCGATCAGGAACCTCTATGGCTACACCTTC.

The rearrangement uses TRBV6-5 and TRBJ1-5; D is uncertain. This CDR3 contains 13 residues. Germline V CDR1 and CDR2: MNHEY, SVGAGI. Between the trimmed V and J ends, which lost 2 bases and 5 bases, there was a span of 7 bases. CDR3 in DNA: TGTGCCAGCAGTTACGTGAGGGATCAGCCCCAGCATTTT. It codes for CASSYVRDQPQHF.

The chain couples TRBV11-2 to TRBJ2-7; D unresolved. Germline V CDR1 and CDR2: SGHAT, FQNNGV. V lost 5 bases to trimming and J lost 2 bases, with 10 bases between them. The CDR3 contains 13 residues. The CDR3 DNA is TGTGCCAGCAGCCCCCGGAGCGCCTACGAGCAGTACTTC. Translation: CASSPRSAYEQYF.

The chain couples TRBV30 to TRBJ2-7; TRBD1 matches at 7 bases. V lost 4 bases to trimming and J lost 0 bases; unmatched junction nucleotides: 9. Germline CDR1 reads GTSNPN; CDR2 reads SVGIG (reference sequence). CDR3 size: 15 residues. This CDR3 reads CAWIQRGTASYEQYF. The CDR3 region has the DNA TGTGCCTGGATCCAGAGAGGGACAGCCTCCTACGAGCAGTACTTC.

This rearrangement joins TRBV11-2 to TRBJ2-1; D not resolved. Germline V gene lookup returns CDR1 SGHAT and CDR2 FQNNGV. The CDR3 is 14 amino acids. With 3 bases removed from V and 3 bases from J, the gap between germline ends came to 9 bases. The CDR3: CASSFGSFYNEQFF. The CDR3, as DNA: TGTGCCAGCAGCTTCGGGTCCTTCTACAATGAGCAGTTCTTC.